This is a list of T cell receptor beta chains from one sample in a study of T cells in Graves' hyperthyroidism and ophthalmopathy. One entry per CDR3 protein, called by TCRdb with MiXCR from the multiplex PCR reads. The table lists around 340,000 distinct CDR3 sequences, roughly 13% of them singletons, with under 30% in the top ten. Material for sequencing was blood. The receptors were sampled from a woman aged 25 to 39 with Graves' hyperthyroidism. Each CDR3 is given with its conserved first and last residue. A D gene is named only where the DNA matches it firmly. Where a row states a size, it is once, few, many or the class of an expanded clone; other rows omit it.

J gene | D gene | clone size | V gene | CDR3 protein | CDR3 DNA
TRBJ2-1 | . | . | TRBV7-9 | CASSLASIDEQFF | TGTGCCAGCAGCTTAGCAAGCATCGATGAGCAGTTCTTC
TRBJ1-1 | TRBD1 | many | TRBV4-3 | CASSQEGRGHEAFF | TGCGCCAGCAGCCAAGAGGGCAGGGGGCATGAAGCTTTCTTT
TRBJ1-6 | . | few | TRBV27 | CASSPLAANSPLHF | TGTGCCAGCAGTCCGCTCGCGGCCAATTCACCCCTCCACTTT
TRBJ2-7 | TRBD2 | many | TRBV28 | CASRKLADNSYEQYF | TGTGCCAGCAGGAAGCTAGCGGACAACTCCTACGAGCAGTACTTC
TRBJ1-6 | TRBD1 | many | TRBV12-3/TRBV12-4 | CASSLQSGGSPLHF | TGTGCCAGCAGTTTACAGTCAGGGGGCTCACCCCTCCACTTT
TRBJ2-3 | TRBD1 | many | TRBV7-2 | CASSSGQGMADTQYF | TGTGCCAGCAGCTCGGGACAGGGGATGGCAGATACGCAGTATTTT
TRBJ1-6 | TRBD1 | many | TRBV11-3 | CASSETGQGYSPLHF | TGTGCCAGCAGCGAGACGGGACAGGGGTATTCACCCCTCCACTTT
TRBJ2-3 | . | few | TRBV20-1 | CSARDRLSGGTDTQYF | TGCAGTGCTAGAGATCGACTTAGCGGCGGCACAGATACGCAGTATTTT
TRBJ2-7 | . | . | TRBV4-1 | CASSQVGGYEQYF | TGCGCCAGCAGCCAGGTGGGTGGATACGAGCAGTACTTC
TRBJ1-2 | . | many | TRBV6-5 | CASSYSRAWGPPTNYGYTF | TGTGCCAGCAGTTACTCGAGGGCTTGGGGGCCACCTACCAACTATGGCTACACCTTC
TRBJ2-7 | TRBD2 | many | TRBV7-9 | CASSSPIISGRAVGEQYF | TGTGCCAGCAGCTCGCCCATTATTAGCGGGAGGGCCGTAGGCGAGCAGTACTTC
TRBJ2-6 | . | . | TRBV9 | CASSLPTGFTSGANVLTF | TGTGCCAGCAGCCTACCCACGGGATTCACCTCTGGGGCCAACGTCCTGACTTTC
TRBJ2-1 | . | many | TRBV5-5 | CASSRPGTPNEQFF | TGTGCCAGCAGTCGTCCCGGGACCCCCAATGAGCAGTTCTTC
TRBJ2-1 | . | . | TRBV7-9 | CASSLFVRTEFFDEQFF | TGTGCCAGCAGCTTATTTGTGCGGACAGAATTTTTCGATGAGCAGTTCTTC
TRBJ2-1 | . | . | TRBV7-9 | CASSSGIYYNEQFF | TGTGCCAGCAGCTCCGGAATTTATTACAATGAGCAGTTCTTC
TRBJ2-3 | . | many | TRBV28 | CASSSPPVGDTQYF | TGTGCCAGCAGTTCACCCCCGGTGGGAGATACGCAGTATTTT
TRBJ1-3 | TRBD1 | few | TRBV6-1 | CASRPDRGGNTIYF | TGTGCCAGCAGACCCGACAGGGGGGGAAACACCATATATTTT
TRBJ2-7 | TRBD1 | few | TRBV20-1 | CSARAGGEQYF | TGCAGTGCTAGAGCAGGGGGCGAGCAGTACTTC
TRBJ1-5 | . | . | TRBV7-9 | CASSLPGPNNQPQHF | TGTGCCAGCAGCTTACCCGGGCCCAATAATCAGCCCCAGCATTTT
TRBJ2-1 | TRBD2 | many | TRBV2 | CASTLTSGINEQFF | TGTGCCAGCACCTTGACTAGCGGGATCAATGAGCAGTTCTTC
TRBJ1-5 | . | many | TRBV20-1 | CSARGQRDQPQHF | TGCAGTGCTAGGGGGCAGCGGGATCAGCCCCAGCATTTT
TRBJ2-4 | TRBD2 | few | TRBV28 | CASSFLGTSGPKNIQYF | TGTGCCAGCAGTTTCCTCGGGACTAGCGGGCCCAAAAACATTCAGTACTTC
TRBJ2-3 | TRBD1 | many | TRBV20-1 | CSARSLSQGGTDTQYF | TGCAGTGCTAGATCCCTATCCCAGGGGGGCACAGATACGCAGTATTTT
TRBJ1-5 | . | . | TRBV4-2 | CASSQGEMGQPQHF | TGTGCCAGCAGCCAAGGGGAAATGGGTCAGCCCCAGCATTTT
TRBJ2-2 | . | . | TRBV6-1 | CASSEVNTGELFF | TGTGCCAGCAGTGAGGTGAACACCGGGGAGCTGTTTTTT
TRBJ1-5 | . | many | TRBV12-3/TRBV12-4 | CASRRGSTSNQPQHF | TGTGCCAGCAGGCGGGGTTCCACTAGCAATCAGCCCCAGCATTTT
TRBJ2-7 | TRBD1 | . | TRBV18 | CASSPQGQSSYEQYF | TGTGCCAGCTCACCACAGGGACAGAGCTCCTACGAGCAGTACTTC
TRBJ2-7 | . | few | TRBV20-1 | CSASRGAQSSYEQYF | TGCAGTGCTTCCAGGGGGGCTCAGAGCTCCTACGAGCAGTACTTC
TRBJ2-7 | . | many | TRBV28 | CASSLWGGASIYEQYF | TGTGCCAGCAGTTTATGGGGGGGGGCGTCTATCTACGAGCAGTACTTC
TRBJ2-7 | . | few | TRBV7-9 | CASSSTTGRSSYEQYF | TGTGCCAGCAGCTCAACCACCGGGCGAAGCTCCTACGAGCAGTACTTC
TRBJ2-7 | TRBD2 | many | TRBV28 | CASKRLAGGNEQYF | TGTGCCAGCAAAAGACTAGCGGGAGGGAACGAGCAGTACTTC
TRBJ1-3 | . | . | TRBV30 | CAWKSGNTIYF | TGTGCCTGGAAATCTGGAAACACCATATATTTT
TRBJ1-2 | . | . | TRBV28 | CANIAGRGIGGYTF | TGTGCCAACATAGCAGGACGCGGGATAGGTGGCTACACCTTC
TRBJ2-5 | TRBD2 | few | TRBV20-1 | CSARDPGLGTQYF | TGCAGTGCTAGAGATCCGGGACTAGGGACCCAGTACTTC
TRBJ2-7 | TRBD1 | many | TRBV29-1 | CSVWTGWTDEQYF | TGCAGCGTTTGGACAGGTTGGACGGACGAGCAGTACTTC
TRBJ1-4 | . | once | TRBV18 | CASSSDGKLFF | TGTGCCAGCTCCTCGGATGGAAAACTGTTTTTT
TRBJ2-7 | . | few | TRBV11-2 | CASSLDLDTTAVYEQYF | TGTGCCAGCAGCTTAGACCTAGACACGACGGCAGTCTACGAGCAGTACTTC
TRBJ2-3 | TRBD2 | . | TRBV9 | CASTLGTSGFGDTQYF | TGTGCCAGCACCCTGGGGACTAGCGGATTCGGTGATACGCAGTATTTT
TRBJ2-3 | . | many | TRBV28 | CASSDREGTDTQYF | TGTGCCAGCAGTGACCGAGAAGGAACAGATACGCAGTATTTT
TRBJ2-3 | . | . | TRBV28 | CASRIGLGTDTQYF | TGTGCCAGCAGGATCGGATTGGGCACAGATACGCAGTATTTT
TRBJ2-5 | . | many | TRBV7-9 | CASSPARPGQPQETQYF | TGTGCCAGCAGCCCCGCTCGCCCTGGACAGCCCCAAGAGACCCAGTACTTC
TRBJ2-2 | TRBD2 | many | TRBV3-1 | CASSQDRGGPTTGELFF | TGTGCCAGCAGCCAAGATCGCGGGGGACCAACCACCGGGGAGCTGTTTTTT
TRBJ2-5 | TRBD2 | many | TRBV6-1 | CASTFRGESQYF | TGTGCCAGCACTTTCCGGGGGGAGAGCCAGTACTTC
TRBJ2-7 | . | many | TRBV11-2 | CASSWLGTSPKEQYF | TGTGCCAGCAGCTGGCTTGGGACTTCCCCGAAGGAGCAGTACTTC